The 18 T cell receptor beta chains given below trace back to one sample, sequenced in a study of beta chain features in type 1 diabetes. All of the isolated RNA was reverse transcribed, so expressed TCRB transcripts were sequenced. Some clones are missing from TCRdb's copy, which holds only in-frame ones; the method was immunoSEQ multiplex PCR. The sample lists 15,000 or so clones, roughly three quarters occurring once. These TCRs' antigens remain unknown. Study-wide findings and caveats: Type 1 diabetes patients had moderately but significantly shorter TCRB CDR3s in all four CD4+ subsets.

Sequencing input: stem cell memory CD4+ T cells from blood. The receptor source for this set is a man aged 25-45 years with type 1 diabetes.

This clone has only a few counts. This chain uses TRBV7-8 with TRBJ2-3; D unresolved. The germline V gene has CDR1 SGHVS and CDR2 FQNEAQ. V lost 5 bases to trimming and J lost 5 bases, with 11 bases between them. The CDR3 is 13 amino acids. This chain's CDR3 is CASSPSRLDTQYF. CDR3 DNA: TGTGCCAGCAGCCCCTCCCGACTAGATACGCAGTATTTT. Complete variable domain (other parts from reference TRBV7-8 and TRBJ2-3): GAGVSQSPRYKVAKRGQDVALRCDPISGHVSLFWYQQALGQGPEFLTYFQNEAQLDKSGLPSDRFFAERPEGSVSTLKIQRTQQEDSAVYLCASSPSRLDTQYFGPGTRLTVL.

This sequence joins TRBV13 and TRBJ1-6; weak D call: TRBD1 (6 bases). Germline-derived CDR1 and CDR2 are PRHDT and FYEKMQ (reference sequence). The V and J ends lost 2 bases and 6 bases respectively, with 11 bases between them. The CDR3 is 15 residues long. For the CDR3, the DNA is TGTGCCAGCAGCTTATTCGGCAGGGGTAATTCACCCCTCCACTTT. Protein product: CASSLFGRGNSPLHF.

The chain couples TRBV6-5 to TRBJ2-7; TRBD1 is a possible D gene (5 bases). CDR3 length: 11 residues. The germline CDR1 and CDR2 sequences are MNHEY and SVGAGI. V shed 11 bases and J shed 1 base, with 9 bases lying between them. In DNA, the CDR3 is TGTGCCGCAAGGGGTTCCTACGAGCAGTACTTC. This gives the protein CAARGSYEQYF.

V and J are TRBV5-5 and TRBJ2-1, with TRBD2 matching 7 bases. CDR1 is SGHKS and CDR2 is YYEKEE in the germline V gene (reference sequence). V lost 4 bases and J lost 0; bases outside the gene matches: 4. The CDR3 consists of 15 residues. As DNA, the CDR3 is TGTGCCAGCAGCGGCGGGGGTACCTCCTACAATGAGCAGTTCTTC. As protein: CASSGGGTSYNEQFF.

Here the CDR3 reads CASSKGPGHDFYEQYF. The CDR3 coding sequence is TGTGCCAGCAGCAAAGGCCCGGGACACGACTTCTACGAGCAGTACTTC. The V and J genes are TRBV21-1 and TRBJ2-7; the D segment call TRBD1 is taken from the table without a DNA check. TRBV21-1 is reported as a pseudogene. The CDR3 consists of 16 residues.

V gene TRBV6-5 combines with J gene TRBJ2-7, with D tentatively TRBD1 (6 bases). The CDR3 extends over 15 amino acids. The germline CDR1 and CDR2 sequences are MNHEY and SVGAGI. The germline V and J ends were trimmed by 2 bases and 2 bases, with 13 bases remaining between them. The CDR3 here is CASSYPGVDAYEQYF. The CDR3 nucleotides read TGTGCCAGCAGTTACCCAGGGGTTGACGCCTACGAGCAGTACTTC.

This chain links TRBV6-6 with TRBJ2-5; 7 bases map to TRBD2. V was pared by 2 bases and J by 3 bases, with 0 bases of the junction left unmatched. Germline V CDR1 and CDR2: MNHNY, SVGAGI (reference sequence). There are 13 residues in the CDR3. CDR3 amino acids: CASSYGGEETQYF. The CDR3 DNA reads TGTGCCAGCAGTTACGGGGGGGAAGAGACCCAGTACTTC.

The rearrangement uses TRBV5-1 and TRBJ2-5, with 9 positions matching TRBD2. The V gene's germline CDR1 is SGHRS and CDR2 YFSETQ. Unmatched junction bases numbered 11, after V lost 4 bases and J lost 4 bases. There are 16 residues in the CDR3. Written as DNA, the CDR3 is TGCGCCAGCAGCCTCCTGGGCGGGGGGGCCTTAGAGACCCAGTACTTC. Translated, it gives CASSLLGGGALETQYF.

This clone was seen only a few times. V is TRBV7-8 and J is TRBJ1-1; a possible D gene is TRBD1 (6 bases). CDR1 SGHVS and CDR2 FQNEAQ come from the germline V gene. CDR3 length: 16 residues. Trimming cost V 4 bases and J 2 bases, with 17 bases left between them. The CDR3 loop reads CASSSLNRELNTEAFF. In nucleotides, the CDR3 is TGTGCCAGCAGCTCCCTAAACAGGGAATTAAACACTGAAGCTTTCTTT.

V usage is TRBV7-2 and J usage is TRBJ1-4, with 8 bases fitting TRBD1. Germline loops: CDR1 SGHTA, CDR2 FQGNSA. CDR3 length: 14 amino acids. V lost 5 bases, J lost 4 bases, and 3 bases stayed unmatched. The CDR3: CASSRDRNNEKLFF. Written as DNA, the CDR3 is TGTGCCAGCAGCAGGGACAGGAATAATGAAAAACTGTTTTTT.

The V gene is TRBV30, the J gene TRBJ1-5; TRBD1 matches 7 bases. Germline V gives CDR1 GTSNPN, CDR2 SVGIG (reference sequence). V lost 3 bases, J lost 6 bases, and 2 bases stayed unmatched. The CDR3 length is 12 residues. The CDR3, as DNA: TGTGCCTGGAGCGGGGACAGTCAGCCCCAGCATTTT. Residues: CAWSGDSQPQHF.

The chain uses TRBV28 and TRBJ2-7, with TRBD1 matching over 7 bases. The CDR3 runs to 14 residues. CDR1 MDHEN and CDR2 SYDVKM come from the germline V gene. V lost 4 bases to trimming and J lost 1 base; unmatched junction nucleotides: 4. This chain's CDR3 is CASSSPGQSYEQYF. Written as DNA, the CDR3 is TGTGCCAGCAGTTCCCCGGGACAGTCCTACGAGCAGTACTTC.

This CDR3 is CASSVRGVDETQYF. CDR3 DNA sequence: TGTGCCAGCAGCGTCAGGGGTGTGGATGAGACCCAGTACTTC. The chain links TRBV7-9 to TRBJ2-5; TRBD1 might be the D (6 bases). Germline V CDR1 and CDR2: SEHNR, FQNEAQ (reference sequence). The CDR3 consists of 14 residues. V dropped 5 bases and J dropped 5 bases, with 15 bases sitting between them.

The sample holds a few counts of this clone. The rearrangement uses TRBV19 and TRBJ2-1; D is ambiguous. The V end was cut by 1 base, the J end by 9 bases, with 7 bases between. Germline values: CDR1 LNHDA, CDR2 SQIVND (reference sequence). The CDR3 consists of 12 residues. CDR3 sequence: CASSIASGEQFF. The CDR3 DNA reads TGTGCCAGTAGTATAGCATCCGGTGAGCAGTTCTTC.

The chain couples TRBV5-4 to TRBJ2-3; 12 nucleotides match TRBD2. CDR1 is SGHNT, CDR2 YYREEE, per germline (reference sequence). The J segment lost 2 bases and the V segment lost 3 bases, leaving 4 bases of the junction unmatched. This CDR3 comprises 16 residues. The CDR3 region has the DNA TGTGCCAGCAGCTCCCGGACTAGCGGGACCACAGATACGCAGTATTTT. It encodes CASSSRTSGTTDTQYF.

The rearrangement uses TRBV12-5 and TRBJ2-2; D might be TRBD1 (6 bases). V lost 6 bases, J lost 1 base, and 15 bases lay in between. This CDR3 is 16 amino acids long. The germline V gene encodes CDR1 LGHNT and CDR2 FRNRAP. The CDR3 here is CASGARQAQNTGELFF. For the CDR3, the DNA is TGTGCTAGTGGGGCGCGACAGGCCCAGAACACCGGGGAGCTGTTTTTT.

The V gene is TRBV29-1, the J gene TRBJ2-2; 7 bases are shared with TRBD1. The V gene's germline CDR1 is SQVTM and CDR2 ANQGSEA. V lost 6 bases and J lost 2; bases outside the gene matches: 3. The CDR3 is 13 residues long. The CDR3 nucleotides are TGCAGCGTGACAGGGAGTAACACCGGGGAGCTGTTTTTT. Encoded protein: CSVTGSNTGELFF.

The chain joins TRBV2 to TRBJ1-1; TRBD1 is a possible D gene (6 bases). CDR3 length: 12 amino acids. Germline CDR1 and CDR2: SNHLY and FYNNEI. V was trimmed by 5 bases and J by 6 bases, leaving 10 bases between them. The CDR3 coding sequence is TGTGCCAGCAGTTCACAGGGCCCTGAAGCTTTCTTT. It yields the protein CASSSQGPEAFF.